The rows below give T cell receptor beta chains drawn from one sample of a study of T cells in localized non-small cell lung cancer. Some clones are missing from TCRdb's copy, which holds only in-frame ones; the method was immunoSEQ multiplex PCR. The sample carries approximately 24,000 clones, approximately 84% recorded once. Here the sequenced sample was peripheral blood, taken before any cancer treatment. All receptors come from a man aged 40-75 years with stage III squamous cell lung carcinoma. Each CDR3 is given with its conserved first and last residue. Each record gives: CDR3 protein, CDR3 DNA, D gene, clone size, V gene, J gene. The D gene is left open where the match is weak. Some rows mark clone size as missing; the rest say once, few, many or name a class of expanded clone.

cdr3_aa: CAWSVWAANQPQHF; cdr3_nt: TGTGCCTGGAGTGTATGGGCGGCGAATCAGCCCCAGCATTTT; d_call: NA; clone_size: NA; v_call: TRBV30; j_call: TRBJ1-5
cdr3_aa: CASRSGWASTDTQYF; cdr3_nt: TGTGCCAGCAGGTCCGGTTGGGCTAGCACAGATACGCAGTATTTT; d_call: NA; clone_size: NA; v_call: TRBV5-4; j_call: TRBJ2-3
cdr3_aa: CASSSRDRGKTQYF; cdr3_nt: TGTGCCAGCAGCTCCCGGGACAGGGGTAAGACCCAGTACTTC; d_call: TRBD1; clone_size: NA; v_call: TRBV5-6; j_call: TRBJ2-5
cdr3_aa: CASSLSEDTEAFF; cdr3_nt: TGTGCCAGCAGCTTGTCGGAGGACACTGAAGCTTTCTTT; d_call: NA; clone_size: NA; v_call: TRBV5-4; j_call: TRBJ1-1
cdr3_aa: CASSPGTSGSYEQYF; cdr3_nt: TGTGCCAGCTCACCGGGGACTAGCGGCTCCTACGAGCAGTACTTC; d_call: TRBD2; clone_size: NA; v_call: TRBV18; j_call: TRBJ2-7
cdr3_aa: CASGGGSSYNEQFF; cdr3_nt: TGTGCCAGTGGCGGGGGAAGCTCCTACAATGAGCAGTTCTTC; d_call: TRBD2; clone_size: once; v_call: TRBV9; j_call: TRBJ2-1
cdr3_aa: CAWSVRQGTDTQYF; cdr3_nt: TGTGCCTGGAGTGTGAGACAGGGCACAGATACGCAGTATTTT; d_call: NA; clone_size: NA; v_call: TRBV30; j_call: TRBJ2-3
cdr3_aa: CASSSNRQQPQHF; cdr3_nt: TGTGCCAGCAGCTCCAATCGGCAACAGCCCCAGCATTTT; d_call: NA; clone_size: few; v_call: TRBV7-2; j_call: TRBJ1-5
cdr3_aa: CASMGRGINGYTF; cdr3_nt: TGTGCCAGCATGGGCAGGGGAATTAATGGCTACACCTTC; d_call: NA; clone_size: NA; v_call: TRBV2; j_call: TRBJ1-2
cdr3_aa: CASSHPIAEQYF; cdr3_nt: TGTGCCAGCAGTCACCCTATAGCGGAGCAGTACTTC; d_call: NA; clone_size: NA; v_call: TRBV6-1; j_call: TRBJ2-7
cdr3_aa: CASSFVWGGDGYTF; cdr3_nt: TGTGCCAGCAGTTTCGTTTGGGGAGGGGATGGCTACACCTTC; d_call: NA; clone_size: NA; v_call: TRBV27; j_call: TRBJ1-2
cdr3_aa: CASSPANEQFF; cdr3_nt: TGTGCCAGCAGCCCCGCGAATGAGCAGTTCTTC; d_call: NA; clone_size: NA; v_call: TRBV11-2; j_call: TRBJ2-1
cdr3_aa: CASSPGMGLTYEQYF; cdr3_nt: TGCGCCAGCAGCCCCGGAATGGGACTGACCTACGAGCAGTACTTC; d_call: NA; clone_size: NA; v_call: TRBV4-1; j_call: TRBJ2-7
cdr3_aa: CAWSPRGSQPQHF; cdr3_nt: TGTGCCTGGAGTCCCAGGGGAAGTCAGCCCCAGCATTTT; d_call: NA; clone_size: NA; v_call: TRBV30; j_call: TRBJ1-5
cdr3_aa: CASTTGSPYEQYF; cdr3_nt: TGTGCCAGCACCACAGGTAGCCCCTACGAGCAGTACTTC; d_call: NA; clone_size: few; v_call: TRBV28; j_call: TRBJ2-7
cdr3_aa: CASGFGTGETQYF; cdr3_nt: TGTGCTAGTGGTTTCGGGACAGGAGAGACCCAGTACTTC; d_call: TRBD1; clone_size: NA; v_call: TRBV12-5; j_call: TRBJ2-5
cdr3_aa: CASSLKPGELAGVNEQFF; cdr3_nt: TGCGCCAGCAGCCTGAAACCTGGGGAGCTAGCGGGGGTCAATGAGCAGTTCTTC; d_call: TRBD2; clone_size: once; v_call: TRBV4-1; j_call: TRBJ2-1
cdr3_aa: CASSLASGIYEQYF; cdr3_nt: TGTGCCAGCAGTTTAGCTAGCGGGATCTACGAGCAGTACTTC; d_call: TRBD2; clone_size: NA; v_call: TRBV28; j_call: TRBJ2-7
cdr3_aa: CASMRGAGSYEQYF; cdr3_nt: TGTGCCAGTATGAGGGGGGCTGGCTCCTACGAGCAGTACTTC; d_call: NA; clone_size: NA; v_call: TRBV19; j_call: TRBJ2-7
cdr3_aa: CASSQDQQGNEKLFF; cdr3_nt: TGTGCCAGCAGCCAAGATCAACAGGGAAATGAAAAACTGTTTTTT; d_call: NA; clone_size: NA; v_call: TRBV4-2; j_call: TRBJ1-4
cdr3_aa: CASSPGQRNQPQHF; cdr3_nt: TGTGCCAGCAGTCCCGGACAGCGAAATCAGCCCCAGCATTTT; d_call: NA; clone_size: once; v_call: TRBV6-5; j_call: TRBJ1-5
cdr3_aa: CASSLSWGNIYGYTF; cdr3_nt: TGTGCCAGCAGTTTATCGTGGGGTAATATCTATGGCTACACCTTC; d_call: NA; clone_size: NA; v_call: TRBV27; j_call: TRBJ1-2
cdr3_aa: CASSEAQVPKTQYF; cdr3_nt: TGTGCCAGCAGTGAAGCGCAGGTTCCAAAGACCCAGTACTTC; d_call: NA; clone_size: once; v_call: TRBV6-1; j_call: TRBJ2-5
cdr3_aa: CASSQVGVNQPQHF; cdr3_nt: TGCGCCAGCAGCCAAGTCGGTGTGAATCAGCCCCAGCATTTT; d_call: NA; clone_size: few; v_call: TRBV4-1; j_call: TRBJ1-5
cdr3_aa: CASSVVDTRLVQRNTGELFF; cdr3_nt: TGTGCCAGCTCCGTCGTGGACACACGTTTGGTCCAACGTAACACCGGGGAGCTGTTTTTT; d_call: NA; clone_size: NA; v_call: TRBV18; j_call: TRBJ2-2
cdr3_aa: CASSPDPPGLEDEQFF; cdr3_nt: TGTGCCAGCAGCCCCGATCCGCCGGGACTAGAAGATGAGCAGTTCTTC; d_call: TRBD2; clone_size: few; v_call: TRBV7-9; j_call: TRBJ2-1
cdr3_aa: CASGWDSSYNEQFF; cdr3_nt: TGTGCCAGCGGCTGGGACAGTTCCTACAATGAGCAGTTCTTC; d_call: TRBD1; clone_size: NA; v_call: TRBV2; j_call: TRBJ2-1
cdr3_aa: CASIFTGTSDYNEQFF; cdr3_nt: TGTGCCAGCATCTTTACCGGGACTAGCGACTACAATGAGCAGTTCTTC; d_call: TRBD2; clone_size: NA; v_call: TRBV6-4; j_call: TRBJ2-1
cdr3_aa: CASSPETGGSSPLHF; cdr3_nt: TGTGCCAGCAGCCCGGAGACAGGAGGTTCTTCACCCCTCCACTTT; d_call: NA; clone_size: NA; v_call: TRBV5-6; j_call: TRBJ1-6
cdr3_aa: CASRPPGQVSNQPQHF; cdr3_nt: TGTGCCAGCAGGCCCCCGGGACAGGTTAGCAATCAGCCCCAGCATTTT; d_call: TRBD1; clone_size: NA; v_call: TRBV28; j_call: TRBJ1-5
cdr3_aa: CASSVGLAGVPEQFF; cdr3_nt: TGTGCCAGCAGCGTAGGACTAGCGGGAGTGCCTGAGCAGTTCTTC; d_call: TRBD2; clone_size: NA; v_call: TRBV5-4; j_call: TRBJ2-1
cdr3_aa: CASLRAGENNEQFF; cdr3_nt: TGTGCCAGTCTTCGGGCAGGGGAGAACAATGAGCAGTTCTTC; d_call: NA; clone_size: NA; v_call: TRBV18; j_call: TRBJ2-1
cdr3_aa: CASSYLADRRYEQYF; cdr3_nt: TGTGCCAGCAGTTACCTCGCGGACAGACGCTACGAGCAGTACTTC; d_call: NA; clone_size: NA; v_call: TRBV6-5; j_call: TRBJ2-7
cdr3_aa: CASSARDGLGTQYF; cdr3_nt: TGTGCCAGCAGCGCACGAGACGGGTTGGGGACCCAGTACTTC; d_call: NA; clone_size: few; v_call: TRBV13; j_call: TRBJ2-5
cdr3_aa: CASSPQGRVLTDTQYF; cdr3_nt: TGTGCCAGCAGTCCTCAGGGCAGGGTGTTGACAGATACGCAGTATTTT; d_call: NA; clone_size: NA; v_call: TRBV4-2; j_call: TRBJ2-3
cdr3_aa: CASSRSQGSSDTQYF; cdr3_nt: TGTGCCAGCAGCCGCAGTCAGGGTTCGTCCGATACGCAGTATTTT; d_call: NA; clone_size: NA; v_call: TRBV5-4; j_call: TRBJ2-3
cdr3_aa: CASRARGTYEQYF; cdr3_nt: TGCGCCAGCAGGGCCCGGGGAACCTACGAGCAGTACTTC; d_call: NA; clone_size: NA; v_call: TRBV10-2; j_call: TRBJ2-7
cdr3_aa: CASSPGGQGSEQYF; cdr3_nt: TGCGCCAGCAGCCCTGGGGGCCAAGGTAGCGAGCAGTACTTC; d_call: NA; clone_size: NA; v_call: TRBV5-1; j_call: TRBJ2-7
cdr3_aa: CATSRDLVGRGNQETQYF; cdr3_nt: TGTGCCACCAGCAGAGATTTAGTGGGCAGGGGGAACCAAGAGACCCAGTACTTC; d_call: TRBD1; clone_size: once; v_call: TRBV15; j_call: TRBJ2-5
cdr3_aa: CASRGGYNEQFF; cdr3_nt: TGTGCCAGCCGGGGGGGTTACAATGAGCAGTTCTTC; d_call: TRBD2; clone_size: NA; v_call: TRBV28; j_call: TRBJ2-1
cdr3_aa: CASSLSRLGELFF; cdr3_nt: TGTGCCAGCAGTTTATCCCGACTCGGGGAGCTGTTTTTT; d_call: NA; clone_size: NA; v_call: TRBV27; j_call: TRBJ2-2
cdr3_aa: CAISEQEVNTEAFF; cdr3_nt: TGTGCCATCAGTGAGCAGGAGGTGAACACTGAAGCTTTCTTT; d_call: NA; clone_size: NA; v_call: TRBV10-3; j_call: TRBJ1-1
cdr3_aa: CASSVSLIQGSWYGYTF; cdr3_nt: TGTGCCAGCAGTGTGTCCCTCATACAGGGAAGTTGGTATGGCTACACCTTC; d_call: NA; clone_size: NA; v_call: TRBV6-4; j_call: TRBJ1-2
cdr3_aa: CATSRLYSDSGANVLTF; cdr3_nt: TGTGCCACCAGCAGACTTTACTCGGACTCTGGGGCCAACGTCCTGACTTTC; d_call: NA; clone_size: NA; v_call: TRBV15; j_call: TRBJ2-6
cdr3_aa: CASKNTGVFYEQYF; cdr3_nt: TGTGCCAGCAAGAACACAGGGGTTTTCTACGAGCAGTACTTC; d_call: TRBD1; clone_size: NA; v_call: TRBV27; j_call: TRBJ2-7
cdr3_aa: CASSVQGFSRGYTF; cdr3_nt: TGTGCCAGCAGCGTTCAGGGATTCTCCAGGGGCTACACCTTC; d_call: NA; clone_size: NA; v_call: TRBV9; j_call: TRBJ1-2
cdr3_aa: CASSLGVGRTEAFF; cdr3_nt: TGCGCCAGCAGCCTAGGCGTGGGAAGGACTGAAGCTTTCTTT; d_call: NA; clone_size: NA; v_call: TRBV10-2; j_call: TRBJ1-1
cdr3_aa: CAWSSPRQGYEQYF; cdr3_nt: TGTGCCTGGAGTAGTCCGCGACAGGGATACGAGCAGTACTTC; d_call: TRBD1; clone_size: NA; v_call: TRBV30; j_call: TRBJ2-7
cdr3_aa: CASSYSNGISGELFF; cdr3_nt: TGTGCCAGCAGTTACTCAAACGGGATAAGCGGGGAGCTGTTTTTT; d_call: NA; clone_size: NA; v_call: TRBV6-5; j_call: TRBJ2-2
cdr3_aa: CASSPNGGRGANVLTF; cdr3_nt: TGTGCCAGCAGCCCCAATGGAGGGCGCGGGGCCAACGTCCTGACTTTC; d_call: NA; clone_size: few; v_call: TRBV7-3; j_call: TRBJ2-6
cdr3_aa: CASSPGRSNEKLFF; cdr3_nt: TGTGCCAGCAGCCCAGGACGGTCTAATGAAAAACTGTTTTTT; d_call: NA; clone_size: NA; v_call: TRBV11-2; j_call: TRBJ1-4
cdr3_aa: CASSPGQANTEAFF; cdr3_nt: TGTGCCAGCAGTCCCGGACAGGCGAACACTGAAGCTTTCTTT; d_call: TRBD1; clone_size: NA; v_call: TRBV2; j_call: TRBJ1-1
cdr3_aa: CASSLVRFTGGPEKLFF; cdr3_nt: TGTGCCAGCAGCCTTGTACGTTTTACAGGGGGCCCGGAAAAACTGTTTTTT; d_call: TRBD1; clone_size: NA; v_call: TRBV14; j_call: TRBJ1-4
cdr3_aa: CASSPRQGRTEAFF; cdr3_nt: TGTGCCAGCAGCCCGAGACAGGGTAGGACTGAAGCTTTCTTT; d_call: TRBD1; clone_size: NA; v_call: TRBV7-2; j_call: TRBJ1-1
cdr3_aa: CAISAGGGKLFF; cdr3_nt: TGTGCCATCAGTGCAGGGGGTGGAAAACTGTTTTTT; d_call: TRBD1; clone_size: NA; v_call: TRBV10-3; j_call: TRBJ1-4
cdr3_aa: CASSFVSTDTQYF; cdr3_nt: TGTGCCAGCAGCTTTGTTAGCACAGATACGCAGTATTTT; d_call: NA; clone_size: NA; v_call: TRBV7-6; j_call: TRBJ2-3
cdr3_aa: CASSPGNSGNEQFF; cdr3_nt: TGTGCCAGCTCTCCCGGGAATAGCGGCAATGAGCAGTTCTTC; d_call: NA; clone_size: NA; v_call: TRBV18; j_call: TRBJ2-1
cdr3_aa: CASSEWGGGANTDTQYF; cdr3_nt: TGTGCCAGCAGTGAGTGGGGCGGTGGGGCCAACACAGATACGCAGTATTTT; d_call: NA; clone_size: NA; v_call: TRBV2; j_call: TRBJ2-3
cdr3_aa: CASSPGVGAGTDTQYF; cdr3_nt: TGTGCCAGCAGCCCGGGGGTGGGGGCAGGCACAGATACGCAGTATTTT; d_call: NA; clone_size: NA; v_call: TRBV7-3; j_call: TRBJ2-3